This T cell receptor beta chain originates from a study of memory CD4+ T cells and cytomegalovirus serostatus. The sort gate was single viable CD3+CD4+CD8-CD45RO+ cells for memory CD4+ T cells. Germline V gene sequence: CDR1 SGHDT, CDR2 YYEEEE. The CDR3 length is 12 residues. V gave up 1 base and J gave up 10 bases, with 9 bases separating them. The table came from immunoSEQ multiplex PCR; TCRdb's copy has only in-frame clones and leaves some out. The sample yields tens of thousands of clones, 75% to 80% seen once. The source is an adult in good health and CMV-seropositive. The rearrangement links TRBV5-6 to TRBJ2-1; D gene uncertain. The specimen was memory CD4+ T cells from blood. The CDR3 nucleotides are TGTGCCAGCAGCTTGTCGGTTGAAGAGCAGTTCTTC. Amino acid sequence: CASSLSVEEQFF. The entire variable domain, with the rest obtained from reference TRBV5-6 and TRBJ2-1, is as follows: DAGVTQSPTHLIKTRGQQVTLRCSPKSGHDTVSWYQQALGQGPQFIFQYYEEEERQRGNFPDRFSGHQFPNYSSELNVNALLLGDSALYLCASSLSVEEQFFGPGTRLTVL.